These 31 T cell receptor beta chains originate from one sample sequenced in a study of blood T cell repertoires in COVID-19. Profiled with immunoSEQ multiplex PCR; TCRdb holds only in-frame clones, not every one. The sample lists under 45,000 clones, roughly 80% occurring once. The sample comprised peripheral blood. The receptors shown here come from a human donor with acute or convalescent COVID-19. The donor label of this sample is uncertain.

J is TRBJ1-2 and V is TRBV14; D remains ambiguous. The CDR3 contains 12 residues. Trimming pared 1 base from V and 3 bases from J, leaving 3 bases between. Germline-derived CDR1 and CDR2 are SGHDN and FVKESK. In nucleotides, the CDR3 is TGTGCCAGCAGCCAAGGAGACTATGGCTACACCTTC. This sequence encodes CASSQGDYGYTF.

The CDR3 is CASSPQEKSVYGYTF. For the CDR3, the DNA is TGTGCCAGCTCACCACAGGAGAAAAGTGTCTATGGCTACACCTTC. The gene calls are TRBV18 and TRBJ1-2; the D is unclear. Trimming cost V 1 base and J 4 bases, with 13 bases left between them. The germline gives CDR1 KGHSH, CDR2 LQKENI. CDR3 size: 15 residues.

The J gene is TRBJ1-5, the V gene TRBV10-3; a weak D match, TRBD1 (6 bases). In germline, CDR1 is ENHRY, CDR2 SYGVKD. The V and J ends lost 0 bases and 4 bases respectively, with 10 bases between them. This CDR3 has 15 residues. CDR3 in amino acids: CAISESSQGNQPQHF. Written as DNA, the CDR3 is TGTGCCATCAGTGAGTCGTCGCAGGGGAATCAGCCCCAGCATTTT.

V is TRBV7-9 and J is TRBJ2-7; D perhaps matches TRBD1 (6 bases). In germline, CDR1 is SEHNR, CDR2 FQNEAQ (reference sequence). Trimming pared 5 bases from V and 3 bases from J, leaving 17 bases between. This CDR3 is 15 amino acids long. CDR3 residues: CASSEPQRGGYEQYF. The CDR3 nucleotides read TGTGCCAGCAGCGAACCGCAGAGAGGGGGCTACGAGCAGTACTTC. Supplemented by reference TRBV7-9 and TRBJ2-7, the full variable domain reads DTGVSQNPRHKITKRGQNVTFRCDPISEHNRLYWYRQTLGQGPEFLTYFQNEAQLEKSRLLSDRFSAERPKGSFSTLEIQRTEQGDSAMYLCASSEPQRGGYEQYFGPGTRLTVT.

The chain combines TRBV15 with TRBJ1-2, with TRBD1 identical over 7 bases. This CDR3 is built from 14 residues. The germline V gene encodes CDR1 LNHNV and CDR2 YYDKDF (reference sequence). V was clipped by 8 bases and J by 4 bases; unmatched bases: 10. The CDR3 DNA is TGTGCCACCTCGCTGGGACAGACTCCCTATGGCTACACCTTC. Amino acid sequence: CATSLGQTPYGYTF.

The rearrangement links TRBV28 to TRBJ2-5; 7 bases map to TRBD1. Germline CDR1 reads MDHEN; CDR2 reads SYDVKM. The CDR3 covers 15 residues. Trimming cost V 2 bases and J 6 bases; bases outside gene matches: 9. CDR3 sequence: CASSLSTGVVKTQYF. Here the CDR3 DNA reads TGTGCCAGCAGTTTAAGTACAGGGGTGGTGAAGACCCAGTACTTC.

The chain joins TRBV5-8 to TRBJ1-4; D perhaps matches TRBD1 (5 bases). Trimming took off 7 bases at V and 5 bases at J, with 12 bases between the two ends. Germline CDR1 reads SGHTS; CDR2 reads YDEGEE. The CDR3 consists of 13 residues. The CDR3 bases are TGTGCCAGCGCTAGGACACTGAATGAAAAACTGTTTTTT. It specifies CASARTLNEKLFF.

The chain couples TRBV10-2 to TRBJ2-3; 11 nucleotides agree with TRBD2. From germline, CDR1 is WSHSY and CDR2 SAAADI. CDR3 size: 16 residues. V was pared by 6 bases and J by 5 bases, with 10 bases of the junction left unmatched. CDR3 loop: CASRATSGSFVDTQYF. CDR3 coding DNA: TGCGCCAGCAGAGCAACTAGCGGGAGTTTTGTAGATACGCAGTATTTT.

This chain uses TRBV18 with TRBJ1-1; 10 nucleotides align to TRBD1. Germline CDR1 reads KGHSH; CDR2 reads LQKENI. This CDR3 is 15 amino acids long. The ends lost 3 bases at V and 2 bases at J; junction bases unmatched: 3. For the CDR3, the DNA is TGTGCCAGCTCACCCTGGACAGGGGGAAACACTGAAGCTTTCTTT. Protein sequence: CASSPWTGGNTEAFF. Supplemented by reference TRBV18 and TRBJ1-1, the full variable domain reads NAGVMQNPRHLVRRRGQEARLRCSPMKGHSHVYWYRQLPEEGLKFMVYLQKENIIDESGMPKERFSAEFPKEGPSILRIQQVVRGDSAAYFCASSPWTGGNTEAFFGQGTRLTVV.

The CDR3 DNA is TGTGCCAGCAGTGAAGGTCTCGGGTTGGGTCAGCCCCAGCATTTT. Protein: CASSEGLGLGQPQHF. This rearrangement joins TRBV2 to TRBJ1-5; D uncertain. Germline V gene sequence: CDR1 SNHLY, CDR2 FYNNEI. V was clipped by 1 base and J by 6 bases, with 13 bases between them. CDR3 size: 15 residues.

V usage is TRBV11-3 and J usage is TRBJ2-1; 11 bases agree with TRBD2. Per germline, CDR1 SGHNT and CDR2 YENEEA. The CDR3 is made up of 17 amino acids. The V and J ends lost 1 base and 5 bases, in that order; junction bases with no gene match: 7. The CDR3 DNA sequence: TGTGCCAGCAGCTTAGGATTAGCGGGGGGGCCCCACAATGAGCAGTTCTTC. This sequence encodes CASSLGLAGGPHNEQFF.

Ten or more counts support this clone. The chain has TRBV5-5 and TRBJ2-1; D remains ambiguous. Trimming shortened V by 7 bases and J by 8 bases, and 13 bases separated the two germline ends. This CDR3 is built from 12 residues. Germline lookup yields CDR1 SGHKS and CDR2 YYEKEE (reference sequence). The CDR3 DNA is TGTGCCAGCCGGCCCGGCAGCGATGAGCAGTTCTTC. Its protein product is CASRPGSDEQFF.

The J gene is TRBJ2-5, the V gene TRBV30; 7 bases align to TRBD1. This CDR3 has 14 residues. Trimming cost V 5 bases and J 2 bases; bases outside gene matches: 8. CDR1 and CDR2 from the germline V gene are GTSNPN and SVGIG (reference sequence). This CDR3 reads CAWQAQGIQETQYF. The CDR3 nucleotides are TGTGCCTGGCAGGCACAGGGGATACAAGAGACCCAGTACTTC.

The rearrangement links TRBV30 to TRBJ1-1, with D possibly matching TRBD1 (6 bases). The CDR3 has 13 amino acids. V lost 0 bases and J lost 3, with 8 bases in between. Germline CDR1 reads GTSNPN; CDR2 reads SVGIG (reference sequence). The CDR3 DNA reads as TGTGCCTGGAGTGTAAAGGGGGACACTGAAGCTTTCTTT. Translating it yields CAWSVKGDTEAFF.

CDR3: CASSDFDRTGTDTQYF. The DNA for the CDR3 is TGTGCCAGCAGCGATTTCGACAGGACTGGGACAGATACGCAGTATTTT. The chain uses TRBV9 and TRBJ2-3, with D maybe TRBD1 (6 bases). V lost 3 bases to trimming and J lost 3 bases, with 17 bases between them. This CDR3 is 16 amino acids long. The germline CDR1 and CDR2 sequences are SGDLS and YYNGEE.

This rearrangement joins TRBV10-3 to TRBJ2-7; TRBD2 might be the D (6 bases). V was trimmed by 3 bases and J by 5 bases, leaving 23 bases between them. Germline values: CDR1 ENHRY, CDR2 SYGVKD. This CDR3 region has 17 residues. The DNA of the CDR3 is TGTGCCATCAGTGACAGTCGATTAGGGGCAGGGAGGAACGAGCAGTACTTC. It is translated as CAISDSRLGAGRNEQYF.

This chain links TRBV5-1 with TRBJ2-7; D may be TRBD2 (5 bases). V was shortened by 0 bases and J by 1 base, with 14 bases between the two germline ends. The CDR3 runs 16 residues. CDR1 and CDR2 from the germline V gene are SGHRS and YFSETQ. CDR3 loop: CASSLADGLWSYEQYF. The CDR3 coding sequence is TGCGCCAGCAGCTTGGCCGATGGACTCTGGTCCTACGAGCAGTACTTC.

The chain is built from TRBV19 and TRBJ2-6, with TRBD1 as a possible D gene (5 bases). The CDR3 is 15 amino acids. Deletions cut 6 bases from V and 0 bases from J, with 9 bases between. CDR1 and CDR2 from the germline V gene are LNHDA and SQIVND (reference sequence). The chain's CDR3 is CASRGLPSGANVLTF. CDR3 nucleotides: TGTGCCAGTAGGGGGCTGCCCTCTGGGGCCAACGTCCTGACTTTC.

Of note for this clone: An end of the junction does not agree with germline; a read error may underlie this. The chain couples TRBV7-7 to TRBJ1-2; D is possibly TRBD1 (5 bases). CDR1 is SSHAT and CDR2 is FNYEAQ in the germline V gene (reference sequence). The CDR3 covers 13 residues. CDR3 DNA: TGTGCTAGCAGCCCACGGGGGGTTCGTGGCTACACCTTC. It specifies CASSPRGVRGYTF.

This clone was seen only a few times. The chain couples TRBV28 to TRBJ2-7; perhaps TRBD1 as D (6 bases). The germline V gene has CDR1 MDHEN and CDR2 SYDVKM. Trimming removed 7 bases from V and 2 bases from J, with 12 bases in between. This CDR3 has 13 amino acids. This CDR3 is CASKVTGTYEQYF. In DNA, the CDR3 is TGTGCCAGCAAAGTGACAGGAACCTACGAGCAGTACTTC. The full variable domain, with the rest looked up from reference TRBV28 and TRBJ2-7, is DVKVTQSSRYLVKRTGEKVFLECVQDMDHENMFWYRQDPGLGLRLIYFSYDVKMKEKGDIPEGYSVSREKKERFSLILESASTNQTSMYLCASKVTGTYEQYFGPGTRLTVT.

V is TRBV7-2 and J is TRBJ2-7, with TRBD1 identical over 12 bases. Germline trimming cut 6 bases from V and 7 bases from J; bases unmatched to any gene: 10. Germline V gene sequence: CDR1 SGHTA, CDR2 FQGNSA. The CDR3 is 15 amino acids. CDR3 coding DNA: TGTGCCAGCAGTTTGACCGGGACAGGGGGCATTGAGCAGTACTTC. Translation: CASSLTGTGGIEQYF. Together with reference TRBV7-2 and TRBJ2-7, the CDR3 gives the full variable domain: GAGVSQSPSNKVTEKGKDVELRCDPISGHTALYWYRQSLGQGLEFLIYFQGNSAPDKSGLPSDRFSAERTGGSVSTLTIQRTQQEDSAVYLCASSLTGTGGIEQYFGPGTRLTVT.

This chain connects TRBV7-9 to TRBJ2-2; TRBD1 is a possible D gene (5 bases). The length of the CDR3 is 14 residues. Trimming left V 5 bases short and J 6 bases short, with 13 bases between. Germline lookup yields CDR1 SEHNR and CDR2 FQNEAQ (reference sequence). CDR3 coding DNA: TGTGCCAGCAGCCTTTGGGGCAGGGCCGGGGAGCTGTTTTTT. Translation gives CASSLWGRAGELFF.

The chain recombines TRBV30 with TRBJ1-1; 9 bases line up with TRBD1. This CDR3 comprises 16 residues. The germline CDR1 and CDR2 sequences are GTSNPN and SVGIG (reference sequence). The V and J ends lost 5 bases and 4 bases, in that order; junction bases with no gene match: 14. CDR3 nucleotides: TGTGCCTGGGAGGTCGGGACAGGGAGTTGGGGCACTGAAGCTTTCTTT. Protein product: CAWEVGTGSWGTEAFF. The whole variable domain, filled in from reference TRBV30 and TRBJ1-1, reads SQTIHQWPATLVQPVGSPLSLECTVEGTSNPNLYWYRQAAGRGLQLLFYSVGIGQISSEVPQNLSASRPQDRQFILSSKKLLLSDSGFYLCAWEVGTGSWGTEAFFGQGTRLTVV.

This clone has just one count. The chain is built from TRBV7-2 and TRBJ2-5; the match to TRBD2 covers 15 bases. The length of the CDR3 is 16 residues. Germline V gives CDR1 SGHTA, CDR2 FQGNSA. Trimming cost V 5 bases and J 7 bases; bases outside gene matches: 8. CDR3 sequence reads: CASSPRGLAGGRTQYF. The CDR3 region has the DNA TGTGCCAGCAGCCCCCGGGGACTAGCGGGGGGCAGGACCCAGTACTTC.

This chain connects TRBV19 to TRBJ2-1; D remains ambiguous. This CDR3 comprises 13 residues. V lost 6 bases, J lost 9 bases, and 15 bases lay in between. CDR1 is LNHDA, CDR2 SQIVND, per germline (reference sequence). The CDR3, as DNA: TGTGCCAGTAGGTTTAGGAGTGGCGGTGAGCAGTTCTTC. Translating gives CASRFRSGGEQFF.

The rearrangement uses TRBV20-1 and TRBJ2-1, with D hard to call. CDR3 length: 11 amino acids. Deletions cut 4 bases from V and 6 bases from J, with 7 bases between. Per germline, CDR1 DFQATT and CDR2 SNEGSKA (reference sequence). The CDR3 protein is CSAKFSNEQFF. The CDR3 nucleotides read TGCAGTGCTAAATTCTCCAATGAGCAGTTCTTC.

This rearrangement joins TRBV11-2 to TRBJ2-1; D is perhaps TRBD2 (7 bases). V was trimmed by 5 bases and J by 8 bases, leaving 22 bases between them. The germline V gene encodes CDR1 SGHAT and CDR2 FQNNGV. There are 16 residues in the CDR3. The CDR3 protein is CASSLMWGGRGHEQFF. The DNA of the CDR3 is TGTGCCAGCAGCCTAATGTGGGGGGGCAGGGGCCATGAGCAGTTCTTC.

J is TRBJ1-1 and V is TRBV3-1 (or the pseudogene TRBV3-2); a weak D match, TRBD1 (5 bases). Germline V gives CDR1 LGHDT, CDR2 YNNKEL (reference sequence). This CDR3 comprises 16 residues. Trimming shortened V by 3 bases and J by 6 bases, and 20 bases separated the two germline ends. CDR3 loop: CASSHPQGPARAEAFF. In nucleotides, the CDR3 is TGTGCCAGCAGCCACCCGCAGGGTCCCGCGCGCGCTGAAGCTTTCTTT.

This sequence joins TRBV30 and TRBJ2-2; 7 nucleotides line up with TRBD2. The CDR3 covers 14 residues. The J segment lost 5 bases and the V segment lost 7 bases, leaving 10 bases of the junction unmatched. From germline, CDR1 is GTSNPN and CDR2 SVGIG (reference sequence). CDR3 residues: CAFQRGRVTGELFF. DNA of the CDR3: TGTGCCTTCCAGCGGGGACGCGTTACCGGGGAGCTGTTTTTT. The variable domain in full, completed from reference TRBV30 and TRBJ2-2, reads SQTIHQWPATLVQPVGSPLSLECTVEGTSNPNLYWYRQAAGRGLQLLFYSVGIGQISSEVPQNLSASRPQDRQFILSSKKLLLSDSGFYLCAFQRGRVTGELFFGEGSRLTVL.

The V call is TRBV12-5, the J call TRBJ2-5; D may be TRBD1 (6 bases). V was pared by 6 bases and J by 2 bases, with 16 bases between. CDR1 and CDR2 from the germline V gene are LGHNT and FRNRAP. CDR3 length: 15 residues. The CDR3 reads CASGGHWTVQETQYF. The CDR3 DNA reads TGTGCTAGTGGGGGGCATTGGACAGTTCAAGAGACCCAGTACTTC. Full variable domain (missing parts from reference TRBV12-5 and TRBJ2-5): DARVTQTPRHKVTEMGQEVTMRCQPILGHNTVFWYRQTMMQGLELLAYFRNRAPLDDSGMPKDRFSAEMPDATLATLKIQPSEPRDSAVYFCASGGHWTVQETQYFGPGTRLLVL.

The chain joins TRBV4-1 to TRBJ1-4, with 9 bases that match TRBD1. J gave up 12 bases and V 2 bases, and 10 bases lay outside the gene matches. Germline assignment: CDR1 MGHRA and CDR2 YSYEKL. The CDR3 is made up of 15 amino acids. Here the CDR3 reads CASSQRQPGQGELFF. Written as DNA, the CDR3 is TGCGCCAGCAGCCAACGCCAACCGGGACAGGGTGAACTGTTTTTT.